Included here is one T cell receptor (beta chain) sequence, with context. Antigen specificity is unknown. The sample is drawn from a study of shared clonotypes between healthy human individuals. General study findings and limits: Estimated richness values were generally larger in naive subsets than in memory subsets.

For each subset, genomic DNA was distributed in equal portions over several immunoSEQ plates. Some clones are missing from TCRdb's copy, which holds only in-frame ones; the method was immunoSEQ multiplex PCR. The sample has approximately 1,000,000 clones; around 77% are singletons. Germline V lookup: CDR1 SGHDT, CDR2 YYEEEE. V dropped 1 base and J dropped 4; count of bases not matched to a gene: 7. This CDR3 contains 16 residues. A CD45RA-negative memory subset and a CD45RA+ naive subset were separated from the CD4+ cells. Sample: memory CD4+ T cells from PBMCs. The subset was: CD45RA-negative fraction. This chain links TRBV5-6 with TRBJ2-3; TRBD2 matches 9 bases. The source of this sequence is a man aged 18 to 30 in good health. Some clones in this sample may be carry-over from other donors' samples. In DNA, the CDR3 is TGTGCCAGCAGCTTGAGATCTAGCGGGACCGCAGATACGCAGTATTTT. Its translation is CASSLRSSGTADTQYF. The variable domain in full, completed from reference TRBV5-6 and TRBJ2-3, reads DAGVTQSPTHLIKTRGQQVTLRCSPKSGHDTVSWYQQALGQGPQFIFQYYEEEERQRGNFPDRFSGHQFPNYSSELNVNALLLGDSALYLCASSLRSSGTADTQYFGPGTRLTVL.